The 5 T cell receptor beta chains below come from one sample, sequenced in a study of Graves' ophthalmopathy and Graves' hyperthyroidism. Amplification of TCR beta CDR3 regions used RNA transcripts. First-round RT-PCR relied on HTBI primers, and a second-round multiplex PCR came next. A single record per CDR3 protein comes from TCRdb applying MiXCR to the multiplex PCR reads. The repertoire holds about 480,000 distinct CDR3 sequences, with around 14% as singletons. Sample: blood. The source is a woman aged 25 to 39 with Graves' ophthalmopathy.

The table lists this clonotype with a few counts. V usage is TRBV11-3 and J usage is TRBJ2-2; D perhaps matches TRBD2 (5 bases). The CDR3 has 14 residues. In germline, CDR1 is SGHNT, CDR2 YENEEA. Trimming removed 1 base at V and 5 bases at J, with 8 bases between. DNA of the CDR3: TGTGCCAGCAGCTTAGTCTCGGGAACCGGGGAGCTGTTTTTT. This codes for CASSLVSGTGELFF.

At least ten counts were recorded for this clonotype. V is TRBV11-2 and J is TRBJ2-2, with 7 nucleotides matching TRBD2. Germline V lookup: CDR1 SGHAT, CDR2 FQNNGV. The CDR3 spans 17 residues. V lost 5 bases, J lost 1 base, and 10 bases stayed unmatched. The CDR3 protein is CASSHPSRGRNTGELFF. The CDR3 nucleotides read TGTGCCAGCAGCCACCCATCTCGCGGGAGGAACACCGGGGAGCTGTTTTTT. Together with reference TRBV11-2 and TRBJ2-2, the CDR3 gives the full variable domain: EAGVAQSPRYKIIEKRQSVAFWCNPISGHATLYWYQQILGQGPKLLIQFQNNGVVDDSQLPKDRFSAERLKGVDSTLKIQPAKLEDSAVYLCASSHPSRGRNTGELFFGEGSRLTVL.

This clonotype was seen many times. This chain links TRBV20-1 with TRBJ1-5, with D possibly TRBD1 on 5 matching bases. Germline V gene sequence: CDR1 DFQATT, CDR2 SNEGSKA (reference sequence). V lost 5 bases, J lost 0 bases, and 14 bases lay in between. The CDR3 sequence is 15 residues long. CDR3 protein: CSASRGENSNQPQHF. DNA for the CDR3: TGCAGTGCTTCCCGGGGGGAAAATAGCAATCAGCCCCAGCATTTT.

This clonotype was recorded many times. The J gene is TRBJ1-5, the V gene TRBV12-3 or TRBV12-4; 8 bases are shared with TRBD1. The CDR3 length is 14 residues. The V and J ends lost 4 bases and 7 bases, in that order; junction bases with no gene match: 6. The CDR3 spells CASSSTGAGQPQHF. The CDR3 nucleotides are TGTGCCAGCAGTTCGACAGGGGCCGGGCAGCCCCAGCATTTT.

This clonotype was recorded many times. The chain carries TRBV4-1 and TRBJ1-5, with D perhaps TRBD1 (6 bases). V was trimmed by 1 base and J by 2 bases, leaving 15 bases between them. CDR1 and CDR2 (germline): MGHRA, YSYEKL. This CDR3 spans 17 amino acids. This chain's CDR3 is CASSQVEPYRGNQPQHF. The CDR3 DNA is TGCGCCAGCAGCCAAGTGGAGCCTTACAGGGGCAATCAGCCCCAGCATTTT.